Listed below are T cell receptor beta chains from one sample, sequenced in a study of T cell responses to AZD1222 COVID-19 vaccine. TCRdb's copy holds only in-frame clones and misses some; the assay was immunoSEQ multiplex PCR. The sample carries around 140,000 clones, around 84% recorded once. The specimen was peripheral blood, collected 28 days after the second AZD1222 dose. The receptors shown here come from an adult who received the AZD1222 COVID-19 vaccine. The CDR3 runs from the conserved cysteine through the conserved F or W. Each record gives: J gene, D gene, clone size, V gene, CDR3 protein, CDR3 DNA. A D gene is named only where the DNA matches it firmly. Clone size is not always given. Where it is, it says once, few, many or a class for expanded clones.

J gene: TRBJ2-4
D gene: NA
clone size: NA
V gene: TRBV4-2
CDR3 protein: CASSQDGQNIQYF
CDR3 DNA: TGTGCCAGCAGCCAAGACGGACAAAACATTCAGTACTTC

J gene: TRBJ2-7
D gene: TRBD1
clone size: once
V gene: TRBV30
CDR3 protein: CAWTNSPTGRYEQYF
CDR3 DNA: TGTGCCTGGACCAATAGCCCGACAGGGCGCTACGAGCAGTACTTC

J gene: TRBJ1-3
D gene: NA
clone size: NA
V gene: TRBV7-2
CDR3 protein: CASTGQLSGNTIYF
CDR3 DNA: TGTGCCAGCACCGGACAGCTCTCTGGAAACACCATATATTTT

J gene: TRBJ2-5
D gene: TRBD2
clone size: NA
V gene: TRBV9
CDR3 protein: CASSVAGGGGGETQYF
CDR3 DNA: TGTGCCAGCAGCGTAGCTGGGGGAGGCGGGGGAGAGACCCAGTACTTC

J gene: TRBJ2-5
D gene: NA
clone size: NA
V gene: TRBV6-5
CDR3 protein: CASSYVGETQYF
CDR3 DNA: TGTGCCAGCAGTTACGTGGGGGAGACCCAGTACTTC

J gene: TRBJ2-1
D gene: NA
clone size: NA
V gene: TRBV15
CDR3 protein: CATSRKGGEQFF
CDR3 DNA: TGTGCCACCAGCAGAAAAGGGGGAGAGCAGTTCTTC

J gene: TRBJ1-2
D gene: NA
clone size: once
V gene: TRBV7-2
CDR3 protein: CASSLLQGNYGYTF
CDR3 DNA: TGTGCCAGCAGCTTACTCCAGGGGAACTATGGCTACACCTTC

J gene: TRBJ1-5
D gene: NA
clone size: NA
V gene: TRBV5-1
CDR3 protein: CASSPASGYQPQHF
CDR3 DNA: TGCGCCAGCAGCCCGGCTTCGGGCTATCAGCCCCAGCATTTT

J gene: TRBJ1-2
D gene: NA
clone size: NA
V gene: TRBV6-5
CDR3 protein: CATRWGHGYGYTF
CDR3 DNA: TGTGCCACTCGATGGGGGCACGGCTATGGCTACACCTTC

J gene: TRBJ2-3
D gene: TRBD2
clone size: once
V gene: TRBV9
CDR3 protein: CASSAGLAATDTQYF
CDR3 DNA: TGTGCCAGCAGCGCGGGACTAGCGGCCACAGATACGCAGTATTTT